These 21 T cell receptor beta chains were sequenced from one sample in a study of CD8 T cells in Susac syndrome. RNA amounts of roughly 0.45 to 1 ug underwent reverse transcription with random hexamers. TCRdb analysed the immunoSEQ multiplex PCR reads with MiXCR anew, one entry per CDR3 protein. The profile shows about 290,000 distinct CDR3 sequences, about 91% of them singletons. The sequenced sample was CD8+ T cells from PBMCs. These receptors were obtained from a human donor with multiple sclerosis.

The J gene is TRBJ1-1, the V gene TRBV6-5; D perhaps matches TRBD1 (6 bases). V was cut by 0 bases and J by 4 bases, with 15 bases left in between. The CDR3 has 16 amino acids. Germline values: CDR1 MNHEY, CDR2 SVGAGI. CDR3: CASSYSSGGLGTEAFF. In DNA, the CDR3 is TGTGCCAGCAGTTACTCGTCGGGGGGGCTTGGCACTGAAGCTTTCTTT.

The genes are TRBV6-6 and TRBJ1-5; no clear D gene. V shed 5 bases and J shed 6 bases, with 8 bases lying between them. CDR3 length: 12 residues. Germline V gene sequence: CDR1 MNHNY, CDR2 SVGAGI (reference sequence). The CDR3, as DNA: TGTGCCAGCAGTCGGGGTGGTCAGCCCCAGCATTTT. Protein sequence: CASSRGGQPQHF.

This chain's CDR3 is CATSDLIGQGVSEQFF. The CDR3, as DNA: TGTGCCACCAGTGATTTGATCGGCCAGGGGGTTAGTGAGCAGTTCTTC. The chain has TRBV24-1 and TRBJ2-1, with 7 bases lining up with TRBD1. The CDR3 contains 16 residues. V lost 0 bases and J lost 9; bases outside the gene matches: 10. Germline V lookup: CDR1 KGHDR, CDR2 SFDVKD.

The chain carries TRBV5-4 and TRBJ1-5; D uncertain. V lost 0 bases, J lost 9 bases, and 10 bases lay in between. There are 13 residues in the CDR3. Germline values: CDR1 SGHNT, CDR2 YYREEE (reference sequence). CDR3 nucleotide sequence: TGTGCCAGCAGCTTGGACGGTATGGGGCCCCAGCATTTT. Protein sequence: CASSLDGMGPQHF. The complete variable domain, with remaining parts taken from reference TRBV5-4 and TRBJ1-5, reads ETGVTQSPTHLIKTRGQQVTLRCSSQSGHNTVSWYQQALGQGPQFIFQYYREEENGRGNFPPRFSGLQFPNYSSELNVNALELDDSALYLCASSLDGMGPQHFGDGTRLSIL.

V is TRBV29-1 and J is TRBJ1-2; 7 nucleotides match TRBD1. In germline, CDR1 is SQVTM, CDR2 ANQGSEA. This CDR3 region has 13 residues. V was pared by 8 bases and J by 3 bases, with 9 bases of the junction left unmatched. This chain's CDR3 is CSFMPGGDYGYTF. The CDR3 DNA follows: TGCAGCTTTATGCCAGGGGGGGACTATGGCTACACCTTC. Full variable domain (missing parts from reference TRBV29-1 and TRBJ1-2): SAVISQKPSRDICQRGTSLTIQCQVDSQVTMMFWYRQQPGQSLTLIATANQGSEATYESGFVIDKFPISRPNLTFSTLTVSNMSPEDSSIYLCSFMPGGDYGYTFGSGTRLTVV.

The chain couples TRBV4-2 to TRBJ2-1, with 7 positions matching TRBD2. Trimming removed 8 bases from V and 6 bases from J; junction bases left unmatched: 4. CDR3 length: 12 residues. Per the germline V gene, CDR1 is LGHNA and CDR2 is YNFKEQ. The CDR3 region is CASGEGGNEQFF. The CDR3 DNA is TGTGCCAGCGGGGAGGGAGGCAATGAGCAGTTCTTC.

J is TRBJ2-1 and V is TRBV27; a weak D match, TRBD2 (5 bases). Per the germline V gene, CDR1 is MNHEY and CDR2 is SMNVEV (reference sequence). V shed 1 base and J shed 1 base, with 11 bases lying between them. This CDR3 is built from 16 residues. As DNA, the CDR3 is TGTGCCAGCAGTTTATTGATCGGGGATTCCTACAATGAGCAGTTCTTC. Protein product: CASSLLIGDSYNEQFF.

DNA for the CDR3: TGTGCCATCAGTCACGGACAGCGGCCTATCGGGGGCTACGAGCAGTACTTC. It translates to CAISHGQRPIGGYEQYF. The chain has TRBV10-3 and TRBJ2-7, with D perhaps matching TRBD1 or TRBD2 (6 bases each). Germline V gene lookup returns CDR1 ENHRY and CDR2 SYGVKD. The CDR3 has 17 amino acids. V was cut by 5 bases and J by 3 bases, with 23 bases left in between.

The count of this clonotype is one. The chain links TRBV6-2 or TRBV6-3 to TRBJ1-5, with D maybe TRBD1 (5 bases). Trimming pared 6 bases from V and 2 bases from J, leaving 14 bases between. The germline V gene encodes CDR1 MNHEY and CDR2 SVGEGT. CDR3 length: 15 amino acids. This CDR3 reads CASSQGAGRNQPQHF. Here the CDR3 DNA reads TGTGCCAGCAGCCAGGGAGCCGGACGCAATCAGCCCCAGCATTTT.

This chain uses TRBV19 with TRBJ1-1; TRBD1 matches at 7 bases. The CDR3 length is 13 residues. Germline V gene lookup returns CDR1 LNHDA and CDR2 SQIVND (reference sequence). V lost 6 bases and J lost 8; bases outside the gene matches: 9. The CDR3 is CASSARQGPEAFF. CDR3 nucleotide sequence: TGTGCCAGTAGCGCAAGACAGGGTCCCGAAGCTTTCTTT.

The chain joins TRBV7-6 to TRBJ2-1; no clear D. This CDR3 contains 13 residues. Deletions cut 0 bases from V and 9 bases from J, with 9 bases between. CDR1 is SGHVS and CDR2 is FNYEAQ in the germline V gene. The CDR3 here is CASSLAKGSEQFF. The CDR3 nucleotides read TGTGCCAGCAGCTTAGCTAAAGGCAGTGAGCAGTTCTTC. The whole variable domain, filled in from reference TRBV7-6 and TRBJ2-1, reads GAGVSQSPRYKVTKRGQDVALRCDPISGHVSLYWYRQALGQGPEFLTYFNYEAQQDKSGLPNDRFSAERPEGSISTLTIQRTEQRDSAMYRCASSLAKGSEQFFGPGTRLTVL.

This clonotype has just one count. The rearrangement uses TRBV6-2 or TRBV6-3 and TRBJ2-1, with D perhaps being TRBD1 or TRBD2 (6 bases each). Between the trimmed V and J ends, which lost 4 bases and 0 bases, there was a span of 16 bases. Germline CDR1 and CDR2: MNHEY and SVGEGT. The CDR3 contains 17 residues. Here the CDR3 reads CASSFGGGYGSYNEQFF. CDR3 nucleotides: TGTGCCAGCAGTTTCGGAGGGGGTTACGGCTCCTACAATGAGCAGTTCTTC.

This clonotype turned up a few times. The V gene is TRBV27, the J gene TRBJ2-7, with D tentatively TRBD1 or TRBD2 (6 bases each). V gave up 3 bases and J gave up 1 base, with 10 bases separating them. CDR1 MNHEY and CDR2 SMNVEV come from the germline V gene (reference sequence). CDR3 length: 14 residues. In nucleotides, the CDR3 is TGTGCCAGCAGTTTTACAGGGACTTCCTACGAGCAGTACTTC. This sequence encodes CASSFTGTSYEQYF.

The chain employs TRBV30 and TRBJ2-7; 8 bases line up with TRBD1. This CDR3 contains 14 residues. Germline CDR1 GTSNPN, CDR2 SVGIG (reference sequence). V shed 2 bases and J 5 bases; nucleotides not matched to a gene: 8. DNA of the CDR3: TGTGCCTGGAGTTTGGAGGACAGGGTCCACGAGCAGTACTTC. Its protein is CAWSLEDRVHEQYF.

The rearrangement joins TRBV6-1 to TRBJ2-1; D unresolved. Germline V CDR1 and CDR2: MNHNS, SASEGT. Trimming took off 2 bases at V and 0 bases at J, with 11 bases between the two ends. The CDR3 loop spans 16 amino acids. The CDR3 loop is CASSESQTSSYNEQFF. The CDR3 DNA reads TGTGCCAGCAGTGAAAGCCAGACGAGCTCCTACAATGAGCAGTTCTTC.

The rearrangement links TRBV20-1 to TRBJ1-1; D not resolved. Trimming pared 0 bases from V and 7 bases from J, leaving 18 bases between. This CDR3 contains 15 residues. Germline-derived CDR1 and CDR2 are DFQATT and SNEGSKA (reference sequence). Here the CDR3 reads CSARDLPASTVEAFF. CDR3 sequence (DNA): TGCAGTGCTAGAGATCTCCCCGCCAGTACGGTTGAAGCTTTCTTT.

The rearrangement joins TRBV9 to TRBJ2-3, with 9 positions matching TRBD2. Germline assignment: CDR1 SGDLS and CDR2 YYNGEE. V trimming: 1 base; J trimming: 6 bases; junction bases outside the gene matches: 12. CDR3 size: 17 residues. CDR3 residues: CASSVTGTSSLGDTQYF. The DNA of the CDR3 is TGTGCCAGCAGCGTAACCGGGACTAGCTCCCTAGGGGATACGCAGTATTTT.

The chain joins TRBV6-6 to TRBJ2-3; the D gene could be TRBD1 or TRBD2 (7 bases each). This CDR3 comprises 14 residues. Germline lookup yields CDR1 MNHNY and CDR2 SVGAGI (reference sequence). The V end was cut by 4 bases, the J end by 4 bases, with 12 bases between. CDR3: CASSSQGGADTQYF. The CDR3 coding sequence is TGTGCCAGCAGTTCCCAGGGGGGGGCAGATACGCAGTATTTT.

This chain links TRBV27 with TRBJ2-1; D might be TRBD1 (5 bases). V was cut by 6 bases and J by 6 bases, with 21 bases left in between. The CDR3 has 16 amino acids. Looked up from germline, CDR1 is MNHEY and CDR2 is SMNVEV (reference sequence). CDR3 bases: TGTGCCAGCAGCCGAATCTCGTTCGGACATATCAATGAGCAGTTCTTC. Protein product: CASSRISFGHINEQFF.

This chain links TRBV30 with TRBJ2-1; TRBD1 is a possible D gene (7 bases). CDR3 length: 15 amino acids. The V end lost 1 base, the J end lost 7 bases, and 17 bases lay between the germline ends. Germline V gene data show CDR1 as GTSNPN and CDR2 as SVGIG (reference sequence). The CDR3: CAWSEGAGKWNEQFF. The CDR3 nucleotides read TGTGCCTGGAGTGAGGGGGCGGGAAAATGGAATGAGCAGTTCTTC.

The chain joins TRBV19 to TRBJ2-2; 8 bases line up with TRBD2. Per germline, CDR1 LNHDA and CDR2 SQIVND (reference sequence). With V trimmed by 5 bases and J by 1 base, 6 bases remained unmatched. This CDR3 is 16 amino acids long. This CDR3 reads CASSSIAGRNTGELFF. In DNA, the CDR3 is TGTGCCAGTAGTTCAATAGCGGGAAGGAACACCGGGGAGCTGTTTTTT. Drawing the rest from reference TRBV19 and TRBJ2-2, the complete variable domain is DGGITQSPKYLFRKEGQNVTLSCEQNLNHDAMYWYRQDPGQGLRLIYYSQIVNDFQKGDIAEGYSVSREKKESFPLTVTSAQKNPTAFYLCASSSIAGRNTGELFFGEGSRLTVL.